The clone carrying this TCR beta chain was recorded at least ten times. Its specificity is unknown. The data stem from a study of T cells in Graves' hyperthyroidism and ophthalmopathy. Lactation, pregnancy, other autoimmune disease or uncontrolled infection led to exclusion of patients. V was clipped by 2 bases and J by 5 bases, with 12 bases between them. CDR1 MNHEY and CDR2 SVGAGI come from the germline V gene. CDR3 length: 14 amino acids. Amplification of TCR beta CDR3 regions was performed using RNA transcripts as template. RT-PCR in the first round (using the HTBI primer set) targeted the TCR CDR3. MiXCR, run by TCRdb on the multiplex PCR reads, gives a single entry per CDR3 protein. The sample carries approximately 610,000 distinct CDR3 sequences, roughly 15% recorded once. Points from the study as a whole: The authors' 13 V-J model separated ophthalmopathy from stable hyperthyroidism. Model-based prediction identified ophthalmopathy a median roughly 5.9 months prior to its onset.

The gene calls are TRBV6-5 and TRBJ2-5; perhaps TRBD2 as D (5 bases). The clonotype was recovered from a woman aged 40 to 50 with Graves' ophthalmopathy. The material sequenced was blood. DNA for the CDR3: TGTGCCAGCAGTTACGGGCTAGCTTCCGAGACCCAGTACTTC. This codes for CASSYGLASETQYF.